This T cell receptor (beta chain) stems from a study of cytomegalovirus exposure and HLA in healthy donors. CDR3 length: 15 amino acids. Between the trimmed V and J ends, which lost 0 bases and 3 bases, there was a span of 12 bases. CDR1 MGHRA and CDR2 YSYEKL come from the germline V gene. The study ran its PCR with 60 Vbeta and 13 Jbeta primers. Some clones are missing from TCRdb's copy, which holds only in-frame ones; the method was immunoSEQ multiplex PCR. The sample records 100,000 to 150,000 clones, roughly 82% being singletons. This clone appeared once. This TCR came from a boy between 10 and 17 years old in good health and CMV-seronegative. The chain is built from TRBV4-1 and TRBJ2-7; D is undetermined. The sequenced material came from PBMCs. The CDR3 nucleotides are TGCGCCAGCAGCCAAGAGCCACATACGGGCTACGAGCAGTACTTC. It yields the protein CASSQEPHTGYEQYF.